The entry below describes one TCR beta chain. In germline, CDR1 is MNHEY, CDR2 SVGAGI. Trimming at V came to 4 bases and at J to 13 bases, leaving 6 bases not matched to a gene. This CDR3 has 12 amino acids. This sample was included in a study of blood T cell repertoires in COVID-19. TCRdb's table, derived via immunoSEQ multiplex PCR, lists solely in-frame clones and lacks some. The sample holds some 120,000 clones, approximately 80% seen once. Sequencing used peripheral blood. The sequence was collected from a man in his sixties or seventies with acute or convalescent COVID-19. The chain carries TRBV6-5 and TRBJ2-3; 9 nucleotides agree with TRBD2. CDR3 sequence reads: CASSSPSGVEYF. In nucleotides, the CDR3 is TGTGCCAGCAGTTCGCCTAGCGGGGTAGAGTATTTT.